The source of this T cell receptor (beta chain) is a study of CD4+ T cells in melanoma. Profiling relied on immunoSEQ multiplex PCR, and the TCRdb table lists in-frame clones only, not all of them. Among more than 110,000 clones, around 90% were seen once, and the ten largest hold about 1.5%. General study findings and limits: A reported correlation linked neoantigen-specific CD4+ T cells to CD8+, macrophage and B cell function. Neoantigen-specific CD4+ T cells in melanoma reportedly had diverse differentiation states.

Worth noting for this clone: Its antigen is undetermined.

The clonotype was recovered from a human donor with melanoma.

CDR3 sequence (DNA): TGTGCCAGCAGCTGGGGGGACAGGTCGCGAGAGACCCAGTACTTC. It specifies CASSWGDRSRETQYF. This rearrangement joins TRBV7-9 to TRBJ2-5; 8 bases match TRBD1. Looked up from germline, CDR1 is SEHNR and CDR2 is FQNEAQ (reference sequence). The CDR3 runs 15 residues. The V gene end was trimmed by 4 bases and the J gene end by 4 bases; junction bases not matched to a gene: 8.